The 4 T cell receptor beta chains given below trace back to one sample, sequenced in a study of cytomegalovirus exposure and HLA in healthy donors. PCR primers comprised 60 Vbeta and 13 Jbeta primers. TCRdb's table, derived via immunoSEQ multiplex PCR, lists solely in-frame clones and lacks some. The table shows approximately 190,000 clones, with approximately 84% occurring only once. The sample taken for sequencing was PBMCs. These receptors all stem from a woman between 45 and 60 years old in good health and CMV-seropositive.

This rearrangement joins TRBV4-3 to TRBJ2-3; D might be TRBD2 (6 bases). V lost 0 bases to trimming and J lost 3 bases, with 10 bases between them. CDR1 is LGHNA, CDR2 YSLEER, per germline. The CDR3 is made up of 15 amino acids. The CDR3 loop reads CASSQDVSGTDTQYF. In nucleotides, the CDR3 is TGCGCCAGCAGCCAAGATGTTAGCGGTACAGATACGCAGTATTTT.

The chain joins TRBV4-1 to TRBJ2-5; tentatively, D is TRBD1 (5 bases). V lost 0 bases and J lost 4, with 12 bases in between. Germline assignment: CDR1 MGHRA and CDR2 YSYEKL. The CDR3 runs 15 residues. The chain's CDR3 is CASSQEGLLGETQYF. The CDR3 region has the DNA TGCGCCAGCAGCCAAGAGGGGCTGCTGGGAGAGACCCAGTACTTC.

This clone showed up just once. An end of the junction does not agree with germline; a read error may underlie this. The rearrangement joins TRBV7-9 to TRBJ1-4, with TRBD1 as a possible D gene (6 bases). The germline V gene encodes CDR1 SEHNR and CDR2 FQNEAQ (reference sequence). The CDR3 covers 16 residues. The CDR3 nucleotides read TGTTCCAGCAGCTTAGGTGGGACACTTGATAATGAAAAACTGTTTTTT. Translated: CSSSLGGTLDNEKLFF.

J is TRBJ2-7 and V is TRBV4-2; D is ambiguous. The germline CDR1 and CDR2 sequences are LGHNA and YNFKEQ. The length of the CDR3 is 15 residues. V was clipped by 2 bases and J by 1 base, with 12 bases between them. The CDR3 coding sequence is TGTGCCAGCAGCCAAACCAGGTTACGATCCTACGAGCAGTACTTC. Amino acid sequence: CASSQTRLRSYEQYF.